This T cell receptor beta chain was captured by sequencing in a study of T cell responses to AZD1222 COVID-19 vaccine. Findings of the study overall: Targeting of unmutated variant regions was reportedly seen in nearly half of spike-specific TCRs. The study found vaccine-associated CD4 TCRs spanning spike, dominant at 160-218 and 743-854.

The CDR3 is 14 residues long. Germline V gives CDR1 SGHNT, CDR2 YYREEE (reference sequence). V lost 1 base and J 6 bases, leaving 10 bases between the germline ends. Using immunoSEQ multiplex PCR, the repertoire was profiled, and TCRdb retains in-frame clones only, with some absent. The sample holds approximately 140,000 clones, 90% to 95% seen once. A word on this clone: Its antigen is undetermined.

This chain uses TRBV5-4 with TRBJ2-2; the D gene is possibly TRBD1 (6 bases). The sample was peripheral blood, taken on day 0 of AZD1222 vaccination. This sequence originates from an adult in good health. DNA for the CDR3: TGTGCCAGCAGCTTGCAGGGGTATCCCGGGGAGCTGTTTTTT. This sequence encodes CASSLQGYPGELFF.